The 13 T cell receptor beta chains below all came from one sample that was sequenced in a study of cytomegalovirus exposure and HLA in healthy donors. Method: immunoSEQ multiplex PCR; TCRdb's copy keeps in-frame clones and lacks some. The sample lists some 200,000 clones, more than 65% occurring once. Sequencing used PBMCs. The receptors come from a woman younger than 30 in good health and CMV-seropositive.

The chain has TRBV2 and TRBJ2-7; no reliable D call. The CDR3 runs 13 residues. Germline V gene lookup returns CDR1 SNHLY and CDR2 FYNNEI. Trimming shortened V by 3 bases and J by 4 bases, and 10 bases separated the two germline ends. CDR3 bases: TGTGCCAGCAGTGACGGTCCGAATTACGAGCAGTACTTC. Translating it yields CASSDGPNYEQYF.

In DNA form, the CDR3 reads TGCAGTGCTAGGACAGGAGAGACCCAGTACTTC. Translating it yields CSARTGETQYF. The rearrangement uses TRBV20-1 and TRBJ2-5, with a weak D call TRBD1 (6 bases). This CDR3 region has 11 residues. Trimming removed 3 bases at V and 4 bases at J, with 6 bases between. CDR1 is DFQATT, CDR2 SNEGSKA, per germline (reference sequence).

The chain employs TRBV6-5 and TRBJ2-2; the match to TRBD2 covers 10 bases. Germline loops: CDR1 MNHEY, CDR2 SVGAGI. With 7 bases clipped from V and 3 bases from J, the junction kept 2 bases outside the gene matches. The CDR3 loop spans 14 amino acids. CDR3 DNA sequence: TGTGCCAGCACTGGACTAGCGGACACCGGGGAGCTGTTTTTT. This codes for CASTGLADTGELFF.

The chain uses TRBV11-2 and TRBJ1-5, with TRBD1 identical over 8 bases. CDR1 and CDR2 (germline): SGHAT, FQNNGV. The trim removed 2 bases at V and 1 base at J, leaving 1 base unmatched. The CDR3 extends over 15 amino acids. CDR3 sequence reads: CASSLTGGSNQPQHF. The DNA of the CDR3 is TGTGCCAGCAGCTTAACAGGGGGAAGCAATCAGCCCCAGCATTTT. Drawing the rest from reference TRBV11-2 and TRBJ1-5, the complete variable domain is EAGVAQSPRYKIIEKRQSVAFWCNPISGHATLYWYQQILGQGPKLLIQFQNNGVVDDSQLPKDRFSAERLKGVDSTLKIQPAKLEDSAVYLCASSLTGGSNQPQHFGDGTRLSIL.

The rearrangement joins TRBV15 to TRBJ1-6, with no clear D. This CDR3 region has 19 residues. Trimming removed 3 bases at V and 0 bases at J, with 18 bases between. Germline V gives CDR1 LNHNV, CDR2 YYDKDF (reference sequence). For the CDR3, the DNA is TGTGCCACCAGCAGCCACGCGGGCGGCCGAAGCTCCTATAATTCACCCCTCCACTTT. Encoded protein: CATSSHAGGRSSYNSPLHF.

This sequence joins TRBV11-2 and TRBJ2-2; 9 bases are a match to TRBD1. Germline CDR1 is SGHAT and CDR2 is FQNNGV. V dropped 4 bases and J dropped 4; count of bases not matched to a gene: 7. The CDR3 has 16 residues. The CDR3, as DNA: TGTGCCAGCAGCTCCCAACAGGGGGCCCGCACCGGGGAGCTGTTTTTT. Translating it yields CASSSQQGARTGELFF.

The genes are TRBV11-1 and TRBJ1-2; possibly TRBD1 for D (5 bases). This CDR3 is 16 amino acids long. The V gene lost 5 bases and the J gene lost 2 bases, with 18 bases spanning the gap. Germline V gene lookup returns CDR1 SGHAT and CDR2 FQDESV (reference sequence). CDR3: CASSSNYRKLNYGYTF. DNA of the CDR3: TGTGCCAGCAGCAGCAATTACAGGAAGCTGAACTATGGCTACACCTTC.

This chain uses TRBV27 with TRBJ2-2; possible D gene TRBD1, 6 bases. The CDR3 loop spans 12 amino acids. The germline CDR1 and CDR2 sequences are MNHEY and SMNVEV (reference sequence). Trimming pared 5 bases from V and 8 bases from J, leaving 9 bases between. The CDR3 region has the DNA TGTGCCAGCAGTCAACAGGGAGGGGAGCTGTTTTTT. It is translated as CASSQQGGELFF.

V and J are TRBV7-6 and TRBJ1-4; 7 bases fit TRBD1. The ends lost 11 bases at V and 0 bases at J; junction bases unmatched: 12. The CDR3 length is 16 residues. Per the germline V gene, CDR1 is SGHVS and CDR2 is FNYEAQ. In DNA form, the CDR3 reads TGTGCCTCTGCCGGGACAGCTACTGCAACTAATGAAAAACTGTTTTTT. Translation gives CASAGTATATNEKLFF.

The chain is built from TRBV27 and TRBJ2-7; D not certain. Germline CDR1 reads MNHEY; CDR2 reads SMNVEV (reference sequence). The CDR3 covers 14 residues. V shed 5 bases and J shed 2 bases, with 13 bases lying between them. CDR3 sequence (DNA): TGTGCCAGCAGTCCCCCCTATGATACCTACGAGCAGTACTTC. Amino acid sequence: CASSPPYDTYEQYF.

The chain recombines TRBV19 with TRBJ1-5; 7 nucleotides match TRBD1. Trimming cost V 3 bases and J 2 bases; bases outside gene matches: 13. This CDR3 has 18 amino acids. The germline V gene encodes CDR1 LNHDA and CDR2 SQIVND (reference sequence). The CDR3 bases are TGTGCCAGTAGTATCCCCCGGATTAGGACAGGAGGCAATCAGCCCCAGCATTTT. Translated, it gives CASSIPRIRTGGNQPQHF.

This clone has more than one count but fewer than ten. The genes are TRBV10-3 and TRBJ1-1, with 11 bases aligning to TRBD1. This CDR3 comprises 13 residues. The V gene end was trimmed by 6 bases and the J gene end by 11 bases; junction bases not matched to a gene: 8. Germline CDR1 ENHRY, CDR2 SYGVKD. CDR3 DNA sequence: TGTGCCATCAGAAGCCGGGACAGGGGGTATGCTTTCTTT. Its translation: CAIRSRDRGYAFF.

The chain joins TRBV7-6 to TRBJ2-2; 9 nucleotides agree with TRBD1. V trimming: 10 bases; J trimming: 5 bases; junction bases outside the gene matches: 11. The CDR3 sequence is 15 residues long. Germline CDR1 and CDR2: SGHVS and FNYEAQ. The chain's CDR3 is CATLSGTGTTGELFF. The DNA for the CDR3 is TGTGCCACCCTTTCCGGGACAGGGACAACCGGGGAGCTGTTTTTT.